The entry that follows covers one TCR beta chain sequence. Antigen: not known. Vbeta (60) and Jbeta (13) primers were used in the PCR. Assay used: immunoSEQ multiplex PCR; TCRdb lists only in-frame clones, some missing. This sample has under 200,000 clones, with 80% to 85% found just once. The sample belongs to a study of cytomegalovirus exposure and HLA in healthy donors. Findings and caveats of the study: Links to common viral pathogens appeared, in a later analysis, for several of the most significant clusters. Per published reports, the classifier diagnosed cytomegalovirus status with high specificity and sensitivity. In a later analysis, V- and J-gene trimming of beta chains associated with a DCLRE1C missense variant, replicated independently. With DRB1 most and HLA-C fewest, TCR association rates differed between HLA loci in a later analysis.

Trimming removed 5 bases from V and 4 bases from J, with 15 bases in between. The CDR3 covers 15 residues. Germline-derived CDR1 and CDR2 are SEHNR and FQNEAQ (reference sequence). Sequencing used PBMCs. This chain connects TRBV7-9 to TRBJ2-1; weak D call: TRBD2 (5 bases). This sequence originates from a man younger than 45 in good health and CMV-seronegative. In DNA, the CDR3 is TGTGCCAGCAGCAGGACGGAGGCAACTTACAATGAGCAGTTCTTC. The encoded protein is CASSRTEATYNEQFF.